These T cell receptor beta chains were read from a single sample in a study of response to subunit inactivated influenza vaccine. Each CDR3 protein is one row after TCRdb ran MiXCR on the RT-PCR reads. The sample lists over 800,000 distinct CDR3 sequences, 21% occurring once. The sample here was PBMCs from blood, taken around 5 days after vaccination. These TCRs come from a man aged 45-65 years who received an inactivated influenza vaccine. Both conserved end residues are part of each CDR3. Fields, in order: V gene, J gene, clone size, D gene, CDR3 protein, CDR3 DNA. A D gene is named only where the DNA matches it firmly. The listing skips clone size in some rows; elsewhere it reads once, few, many or a size class.

>TRBV5-1|TRBJ1-1|NA|NA
CASSWGQDTEAFF
TGCGCCAGCAGCTGGGGGCAGGACACTGAAGCTTTCTTT
>TRBV11-2|TRBJ2-7|NA|NA
CASSLGGGGVYEQYF
TGTGCCAGCAGCTTAGGGGGAGGGGGTGTTTACGAGCAGTACTTC
>TRBV3-1|TRBJ1-1|few|TRBD1
CASSLRGGSTTEAFF
TGTGCCAGCAGCCTAAGAGGGGGCTCGACCACTGAAGCTTTCTTT
>TRBV5-1|TRBJ2-5|few|NA
CASSLVAALQETQYF
TGCGCCAGCAGCTTGGTAGCGGCTTTACAAGAGACCCAGTACTTC
>TRBV15|TRBJ1-1|few|TRBD1
CATSYFRTGGRTEAFF
TGTGCCACCAGCTACTTTCGGACAGGGGGTAGGACTGAAGCTTTCTTT
>TRBV7-9|TRBJ2-3|few|NA
CASCITDTQYF
TGTGCCAGCTGCATCACAGATACGCAGTATTTT
>TRBV3-1|TRBJ2-2|NA|NA
CASSQGWVAAGELFF
TGTGCCAGCAGCCAAGGGTGGGTGGCTGCCGGGGAGCTGTTTTTT
>TRBV20-1|TRBJ2-2|few|NA
CSARDWSIGGGGTGELFF
TGCAGTGCTAGAGATTGGTCCATCGGGGGAGGAGGCACCGGGGAGCTGTTTTTT
>TRBV4-3|TRBJ2-2|few|NA
CASSQGLFSGELFF
TGCGCCAGCAGCCAAGGGTTGTTCTCCGGGGAGCTGTTTTTT
>TRBV10-3|TRBJ2-5|many|NA
CAISGDGETQYF
TGTGCCATCAGTGGGGACGGGGAGACCCAGTACTTC
>TRBV27|TRBJ2-7|few|NA
CASSLSIPQRGYEQYF
TGTGCCAGCAGTTTATCTATCCCTCAAAGGGGCTACGAGCAGTACTTC
>TRBV20-1|TRBJ2-7|many|NA
CSARDHRTSAYEQYF
TGCAGTGCTAGAGATCACAGGACAAGCGCCTACGAGCAGTACTTC
>TRBV5-1|TRBJ2-3|NA|NA
CASREDSTDTQYF
TGCGCCAGCAGAGAGGATAGCACAGATACGCAGTATTTT
>TRBV6-5|TRBJ2-5|NA|NA
CASSYSILAPETQYF
TGTGCCAGCAGTTACTCGATCCTAGCCCCAGAGACCCAGTACTTC
>TRBV15|TRBJ2-7|NA|NA
CATSRGDRASVEQYF
TGTGCCACCAGCAGAGGGGACCGGGCCTCTGTTGAGCAGTACTTC
>TRBV9|TRBJ2-7|NA|TRBD2
CASSVGFSGRAYEQYF
TGTGCCAGCAGCGTAGGGTTTAGCGGGAGGGCTTACGAGCAGTACTTC
>TRBV12-3/TRBV12-4|TRBJ1-3|NA|NA
CASRRGGETIYF
TGTGCCAGCAGGAGGGGGGGAGAAACCATATATTTT
>TRBV20-1|TRBJ1-6|few|NA
CSAREPLLHF
TGCAGTGCTAGAGAGCCCCTACTCCACTTT
>TRBV10-3|TRBJ1-6|many|NA
CAISESQGWSLHF
TGTGCCATCAGTGAGTCGCAGGGTTGGTCCCTCCACTTT
>TRBV7-2|TRBJ2-3|NA|TRBD2
CASSPTSGFTDTQYF
TGTGCCAGCAGCCCGACTAGCGGGTTCACAGATACGCAGTATTTT
>TRBV6-5|TRBJ1-2|NA|NA
CASSYGGGANYGYTF
TGTGCCAGCAGTTACGGAGGGGGGGCAAACTATGGCTACACCTTC
>TRBV5-1|TRBJ2-3|NA|TRBD1
CASSPGQVHALGPDTQYF
TGCGCCAGCAGCCCGGGACAGGTGCATGCCTTGGGTCCAGATACGCAGTATTTT
>TRBV6-1|TRBJ2-2|NA|NA
CASSRTSRNTGELFF
TGTGCCAGCAGTCGAACTAGTCGGAACACCGGGGAGCTGTTTTTT
>TRBV7-9|TRBJ2-1|NA|TRBD2
CASSSLRTSGKGEQFF
TGTGCCAGCAGCAGCCTGCGGACTAGCGGGAAAGGGGAGCAGTTCTTC
>TRBV4-2|TRBJ1-2|once|TRBD1
CASSPGTGGGGYTF
TGTGCCAGCAGCCCAGGGACAGGGGGCGGAGGCTACACCTTC
>TRBV7-2|TRBJ2-1|NA|NA
CASSLRPGSATALTF
TGTGCCAGCAGCTTAAGGCCCGGGTCGGCGACAGCCCTTACATTC
>TRBV29-1|TRBJ1-2|few|NA
CSVVDRGANYGYTF
TGCAGCGTCGTAGACCGTGGAGCCAACTATGGCTACACCTTC
>TRBV29-1|TRBJ2-7|many|NA
CSVVGEPFSYEQYF
TGCAGCGTTGTCGGGGAACCTTTCTCCTACGAGCAGTACTTC
>TRBV5-1|TRBJ2-3|few|NA
CASSLAVGLTADTQYF
TGCGCCAGCAGCTTGGCCGTTGGGTTGACGGCAGATACGCAGTATTTT
>TRBV29-1|TRBJ2-1|few|NA
CSGGSLVRTNEQFF
TGCAGCGGTGGAAGTCTCGTTAGGACCAATGAGCAGTTCTTC
>TRBV20-1|TRBJ2-7|NA|TRBD1
CSARQGQGWESYEQYF
TGCAGTGCTAGACAAGGACAGGGGTGGGAGTCCTACGAGCAGTACTTC
>TRBV10-3|TRBJ1-5|NA|NA
CAITGDSNQPQHF
TGTGCCATCACAGGGGATAGCAATCAGCCCCAGCATTTT
>TRBV7-2|TRBJ2-1|NA|NA
CASSPRDGPYNEQFF
TGTGCCAGCAGCCCCCGGGACGGACCCTACAATGAGCAGTTCTTC
>TRBV7-2|TRBJ2-3|NA|NA
CASSPLDRTQYF
TGTGCCAGCAGCCCCTTAGACCGTACGCAGTATTTT
>TRBV7-2|TRBJ2-2|few|NA
CASSLARRELFF
TGTGCCAGCAGCTTAGCGAGGCGGGAGCTGTTTTTT
>TRBV12-3/TRBV12-4|TRBJ2-7|few|TRBD2
CASSLRREPEQYF
TGTGCCAGCAGTCTTCGGCGGGAGCCCGAGCAGTACTTC
>TRBV5-1|TRBJ2-2|few|NA
CASSETGNTGELFF
TGCGCCAGCAGCGAGACAGGGAACACCGGGGAGCTGTTTTTT
>TRBV10-3|TRBJ1-2|NA|NA
CAISESETNYGYTF
TGTGCCATCAGTGAGTCGGAGACCAACTATGGCTACACCTTC
>TRBV7-2|TRBJ2-5|NA|NA
CASSLAGSPRETQYF
TGTGCCAGCAGCTTAGCGGGGTCACCGAGGGAGACCCAGTACTTC
>TRBV29-1|TRBJ2-1|few|TRBD1
CSVPDRGSYNEQFF
TGCAGCGTTCCCGACAGGGGGTCGTACAATGAGCAGTTCTTC
>TRBV5-1|TRBJ2-1|NA|NA
CASSPGGGHSYNEQFF
TGCGCCAGCTCCCCTGGTGGGGGGCACTCCTACAATGAGCAGTTCTTC
>TRBV20-1|TRBJ2-5|few|NA
CSARQGRGRGTQYF
TGCAGTGCGAGGCAGGGCAGGGGAAGGGGGACCCAGTACTTC